This T cell receptor (beta chain) was identified in a study of OX40 agonist ivuxolimab in advanced cancers. Study overall: Partial response was recorded in three patients: one hepatocellular carcinoma and two cutaneous melanoma cases.

Sequencing was performed with immunoSEQ multiplex PCR; in TCRdb, only in-frame clones are kept and a portion is missing. The data hold around 84,000 clones, with approximately 90% observed a single time. V was cut by 4 bases and J by 6 bases, with 19 bases left in between. CDR3 length: 15 residues. CDR1 SQVTM and CDR2 ANQGSEA come from the germline V gene. The chain joins TRBV29-1 to TRBJ2-1, with D perhaps given as TRBD1 or TRBD2 (5 bases each). Here the sequenced sample was CD4+ or CD8+ T cells sorted from blood, taken in a trial of the OX40 agonist ivuxolimab. This TCR came from an adult with an advanced solid tumor such as melanoma, head and neck, liver or kidney cancer. CDR3 sequence reads: CSVAGGLAGSNEQFF. The CDR3 bases are TGCAGCGTTGCAGGTGGGCTAGCAGGGAGCAATGAGCAGTTCTTC.